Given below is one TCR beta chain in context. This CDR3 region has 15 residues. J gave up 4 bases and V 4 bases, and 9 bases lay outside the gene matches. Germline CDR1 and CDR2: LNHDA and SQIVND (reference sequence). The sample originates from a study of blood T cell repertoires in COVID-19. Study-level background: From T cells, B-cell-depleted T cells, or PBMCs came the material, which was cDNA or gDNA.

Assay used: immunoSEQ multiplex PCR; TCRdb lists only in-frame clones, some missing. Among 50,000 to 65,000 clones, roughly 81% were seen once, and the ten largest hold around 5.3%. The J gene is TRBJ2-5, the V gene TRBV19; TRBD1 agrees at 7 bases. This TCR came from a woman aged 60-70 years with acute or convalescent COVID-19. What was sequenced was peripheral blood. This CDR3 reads CASSRGDRVGETQYF. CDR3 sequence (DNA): TGTGCCAGTAGTAGGGGTGACAGGGTAGGAGAGACCCAGTACTTC.